The 18 T cell receptor beta chains in this list originate from one sample, sequenced in a study of CD8 T cells in Susac syndrome (dated by TCRdb to the late 2010s). The method was the immunoSEQ multiplex PCR assay. RNA was extracted using the RNeasy kit, and about 0.5 to 1 ug of the RNA was reverse transcribed with random hexamers. Using fastp at Q25 and MiXCR, TCRdb reprocessed the public reads and kept productive beta chains. When rows share a CDR3 protein, they turn into one entry using the most common DNA and genes. The sample table contains approximately 270,000 distinct CDR3 sequences; only one count was recorded for approximately 92% of them. Less than 0.075% of the sample belongs to the ten largest clones. Material: CD4+ T cells from PBMCs. These receptors originate from a human donor with multiple sclerosis.

This sequence joins TRBV4-1 and TRBJ1-5; no reliable D call. Per germline, CDR1 MGHRA and CDR2 YSYEKL. Trimming removed 0 bases from V and 9 bases from J, with 15 bases in between. The CDR3 runs 15 residues. The DNA of the CDR3 is TGCGCCAGCAGCCAAGAGGTACAGACAATCCGGCCCCAGCATTTT. This gives the protein CASSQEVQTIRPQHF.

The V call is TRBV7-2, the J call TRBJ1-5, with 7 positions matching TRBD1. The trim removed 2 bases at V and 1 base at J, leaving 8 bases unmatched. The germline CDR1 and CDR2 sequences are SGHTA and FQGNSA. The CDR3 is made up of 17 amino acids. CDR3 region: CASSLLGTALSNQPQHF. The CDR3 region has the DNA TGTGCCAGCAGCTTATTGGGGACAGCCCTGAGCAATCAGCCCCAGCATTTT.

This chain connects TRBV25-1 to TRBJ1-3, with TRBD1 as a possible D gene (6 bases). The CDR3 has 20 residues. CDR1 is MGHDK and CDR2 is SYGVNS in the germline V gene. The V end was cut by 0 bases, the J end by 1 base, with 22 bases between. The CDR3 sequence is CASSEYGGGQGKGSGNTIYF. The CDR3 bases are TGTGCCAGCAGTGAATATGGAGGTGGTCAGGGGAAGGGGTCTGGAAACACCATATATTTT.

This chain uses TRBV6-6 with TRBJ1-1; D is possibly TRBD1 (5 bases). The V gene's germline CDR1 is MNHNY and CDR2 SVGAGI (reference sequence). Trimming stripped 3 bases from V and 5 bases from J, with 13 bases between. The CDR3 loop spans 14 amino acids. Here the CDR3 DNA reads TGTGCCAGCAGTTATGGGGCAGGGAGGACTGAAGCTTTCTTT. Translating it yields CASSYGAGRTEAFF.

The J gene is TRBJ2-2, the V gene TRBV12-3 or TRBV12-4; no firm D call. V shed 3 bases and J shed 5 bases, with 4 bases lying between them. The CDR3 is 12 amino acids. CDR3 in amino acids: CASSFWTGELFF. As DNA, the CDR3 is TGTGCCAGCAGTTTCTGGACCGGGGAGCTGTTTTTT.

The V gene is TRBV28, the J gene TRBJ2-5; 9 nucleotides match TRBD2. This CDR3 region has 17 residues. CDR1 is MDHEN and CDR2 is SYDVKM in the germline V gene. J was trimmed by 4 bases and V by 5 bases; bases with no gene match: 14. The CDR3 coding sequence is TGTGCCAGCAGTCCCTCCAGGGGCGGGGGGGCCCGAGAGACCCAGTACTTC. It codes for CASSPSRGGGARETQYF.

The chain combines TRBV29-1 with TRBJ2-7; D is perhaps TRBD1 (6 bases). Between the trimmed V and J ends, which lost 7 bases and 4 bases, there was a span of 14 bases. The length of the CDR3 is 12 residues. Germline V lookup: CDR1 SQVTM, CDR2 ANQGSEA. As DNA, the CDR3 is TGCAGCGCGACAGGTTCTTCATACGAGCAGTACTTC. Translated: CSATGSSYEQYF.

The chain links TRBV3-1 to TRBJ2-3, with TRBD1 identical over 7 bases. V shed 5 bases, J shed 1 base, and the junction held 6 bases outside the gene matches. Per the germline V gene, CDR1 is LGHDT and CDR2 is YNNKEL (reference sequence). The CDR3 is 15 residues long. The DNA for the CDR3 is TGTGCCAGCAGCTCCCGGACAGGCCGCACAGATACGCAGTATTTT. Translated: CASSSRTGRTDTQYF.

The table lists this clonotype with a count of one. The genes are TRBV18 and TRBJ2-7; 8 nucleotides align to TRBD1. V lost 2 bases, J lost 3 bases, and 9 bases stayed unmatched. The CDR3 covers 16 residues. Germline V CDR1 and CDR2: KGHSH, LQKENI. The CDR3 spells CASSPLGTGNLYEQYV. CDR3 coding DNA: TGTGCCAGCTCACCATTAGGGACAGGCAACCTCTACGAGCAGTACGTC.

The J gene is TRBJ2-6, the V gene TRBV11-2, with 10 positions matching TRBD1. This CDR3 region has 18 residues. V trimming: 5 bases; J trimming: 4 bases; junction bases outside the gene matches: 11. Germline CDR1 reads SGHAT; CDR2 reads FQNNGV. In DNA, the CDR3 is TGTGCCAGCAGCCCGAGGGGACAGGGGTTAGTAGGGGCCAACGTCCTGACTTTC. Residues: CASSPRGQGLVGANVLTF.

The chain joins TRBV2 to TRBJ2-2; D is perhaps TRBD1 (6 bases). Trimming removed 7 bases at V and 2 bases at J, with 8 bases between. Germline V lookup: CDR1 SNHLY, CDR2 FYNNEI. The CDR3 is made up of 13 amino acids. This chain's CDR3 is CASTQGNTGELFF. The DNA for the CDR3 is TGTGCCAGCACACAGGGAAACACCGGGGAGCTGTTTTTT.

The V gene is TRBV27, the J gene TRBJ1-1; D perhaps matches TRBD1 (5 bases). V was pared by 8 bases and J by 5 bases, with 21 bases between. The CDR3 is made up of 15 amino acids. Germline V gene lookup returns CDR1 MNHEY and CDR2 SMNVEV (reference sequence). The CDR3 loop is CASAGTSAPITEAFF. CDR3 nucleotides: TGTGCCAGCGCCGGGACCAGCGCACCGATAACTGAAGCTTTCTTT.

The chain is built from TRBV29-1 and TRBJ2-2; possibly TRBD1 for D (6 bases). V dropped 4 bases and J dropped 1 base, with 7 bases sitting between them. The germline V gene encodes CDR1 SQVTM and CDR2 ANQGSEA. The CDR3 sequence is 13 residues long. The CDR3 reads CSVGRGNTGELFF. DNA for the CDR3: TGCAGCGTTGGCAGGGGGAACACCGGGGAGCTGTTTTTT.

The CDR3 DNA reads TGCAGCGCGGGAGCGGGGTTCACAGATACGCAGTATTTT. This encodes CSAGAGFTDTQYF. The chain combines TRBV29-1 with TRBJ2-3, with 7 bases lining up with TRBD2. The CDR3 runs to 13 residues. CDR1 is SQVTM, CDR2 ANQGSEA, per germline. V lost 7 bases to trimming and J lost 2 bases; unmatched junction nucleotides: 6.

V is TRBV5-6 and J is TRBJ1-2; 9 nucleotides match TRBD1. The J segment lost 8 bases and the V segment lost 5 bases, leaving 10 bases of the junction unmatched. CDR1 SGHDT and CDR2 YYEEEE come from the germline V gene. The CDR3 runs 14 residues. Here the CDR3 reads CASSPRQGVGGYTF. The CDR3 bases are TGTGCCAGCAGTCCCCGACAGGGGGTGGGCGGCTACACCTTC.

CDR3 DNA sequence: TGTGCCAGCTCACCACGGGGCGGGCAGGGGAACACTGAAGCTTTCTTT. It specifies CASSPRGGQGNTEAFF. The chain couples TRBV18 to TRBJ1-1; tentative D call: TRBD1 (5 bases). Trimming stripped 1 base from V and 1 base from J, with 13 bases between. Germline V gives CDR1 KGHSH, CDR2 LQKENI. The CDR3 consists of 16 residues. Full variable domain (outside the CDR3, taken from reference TRBV18 and TRBJ1-1): NAGVMQNPRHLVRRRGQEARLRCSPMKGHSHVYWYRQLPEEGLKFMVYLQKENIIDESGMPKERFSAEFPKEGPSILRIQQVVRGDSAAYFCASSPRGGQGNTEAFFGQGTRLTVV.

V and J are TRBV20-1 and TRBJ2-6; D not certain. The germline CDR1 and CDR2 sequences are DFQATT and SNEGSKA (reference sequence). This CDR3 comprises 15 residues. V lost 3 bases and J 0 bases, leaving 9 bases between the germline ends. CDR3: CSARLAPSGANVLTF. The CDR3 DNA follows: TGCAGTGCTAGGTTGGCCCCCTCTGGGGCCAACGTCCTGACTTTC.

The genes are TRBV12-3 or TRBV12-4 and TRBJ1-1; D is unclear. Trimming shortened V by 2 bases and J by 1 base, and 5 bases separated the two germline ends. The CDR3 extends over 13 amino acids. The CDR3 DNA follows: TGTGCCAGCAGTTTAAAAGAGAACACTGAAGCTTTCTTT. Translating it yields CASSLKENTEAFF.